These 9 T cell receptor beta chains share one sample of origin, sequenced in a study of CD8 T cells in Susac syndrome. An amount of RNA that ranged from roughly 0.45 to 1 ug was reverse transcribed with random hexamers. TCRdb used MiXCR to reprocess the immunoSEQ multiplex PCR reads, holding one entry per CDR3 protein. Among approximately 190,000 distinct CDR3 sequences listed, roughly 94% were seen once. Sequencing used CD8+ T cells from PBMCs. Receptors originate from a human donor with Susac syndrome.

The rearrangement links TRBV5-6 to TRBJ2-1; 9 bases line up with TRBD2. The germline gives CDR1 SGHDT, CDR2 YYEEEE. This CDR3 is 20 amino acids long. With V trimmed by 1 base and J by 0 bases, 14 bases remained unmatched. The CDR3 region is CASSLFIMAGGPGSYNEQFF. Written as DNA, the CDR3 is TGTGCCAGCAGCTTGTTCATAATGGCGGGAGGGCCCGGCTCCTACAATGAGCAGTTCTTC. The entire variable domain, with the rest obtained from reference TRBV5-6 and TRBJ2-1, is as follows: DAGVTQSPTHLIKTRGQQVTLRCSPKSGHDTVSWYQQALGQGPQFIFQYYEEEERQRGNFPDRFSGHQFPNYSSELNVNALLLGDSALYLCASSLFIMAGGPGSYNEQFFGPGTRLTVL.

The gene calls are TRBV13 and TRBJ2-2, with D tentatively TRBD1 (6 bases). The CDR3 totals 13 residues. From germline, CDR1 is PRHDT and CDR2 FYEKMQ (reference sequence). V shed 5 bases and J shed 7 bases, with 11 bases lying between them. The DNA for the CDR3 is TGTGCCAGCAGCACAGGGTGGGACGGGGAGCTGTTTTTT. Residues: CASSTGWDGELFF.

The chain couples TRBV12-3 or TRBV12-4 to TRBJ2-7; D might be TRBD1 (5 bases). The CDR3 has 15 residues. V dropped 2 bases and J dropped 3 bases, with 14 bases sitting between them. Written as DNA, the CDR3 is TGTGCCAGCAGTTTACTCAGGACAAGTAACTACGAGCAGTACTTC. Translated: CASSLLRTSNYEQYF.

The chain employs TRBV12-3 or TRBV12-4 and TRBJ1-4; D possibly corresponds to TRBD1 (5 bases). The CDR3 contains 13 residues. The V end lost 6 bases, the J end lost 5 bases, and 10 bases lay between the germline ends. CDR3 in DNA: TGTGCCAGCAGGACGACAGAAAATGAAAAACTGTTTTTT. Residues: CASRTTENEKLFF.

The genes are TRBV4-1 and TRBJ1-5; D not resolved. V shed 0 bases and J shed 3 bases, with 9 bases lying between them. CDR3 length: 15 residues. Germline CDR1 and CDR2: MGHRA and YSYEKL. Here the CDR3 DNA reads TGCGCCAGCAGCCAAGAGTCCGGGAACAATCAGCCCCAGCATTTT. Translation gives CASSQESGNNQPQHF.

V and J are TRBV29-1 and TRBJ1-2, with TRBD1 as a possible D gene (5 bases). This CDR3 has 14 residues. The V gene lost 4 bases and the J gene lost 6 bases, with 18 bases spanning the gap. Germline CDR1 is SQVTM and CDR2 is ANQGSEA. In DNA form, the CDR3 reads TGCAGCGTTGTTAGGAGGGGAGGGGAGGATGGCTACACCTTC. Translating gives CSVVRRGGEDGYTF.

This chain uses TRBV5-6 with TRBJ2-1; 7 bases are a match to TRBD1. Germline CDR1 SGHDT, CDR2 YYEEEE. The CDR3 runs to 14 residues. V shed 0 bases, J shed 5 bases, and the junction held 2 bases outside the gene matches. CDR3: CASSLGTGHNEQFF. As DNA, the CDR3 is TGTGCCAGCAGCTTGGGGACAGGCCACAATGAGCAGTTCTTC.

V is TRBV29-1 and J is TRBJ2-3, with 7 bases identical to TRBD1. Germline V gene sequence: CDR1 SQVTM, CDR2 ANQGSEA. This CDR3 has 15 residues. The V and J ends lost 1 base and 2 bases, in that order; junction bases with no gene match: 6. This CDR3 reads CSVEAEGQYTDTQYF. In DNA, the CDR3 is TGCAGCGTTGAAGCTGAGGGACAGTACACAGATACGCAGTATTTT.

The chain uses TRBV9 and TRBJ2-1, with unresolved D. CDR3 length equals 12 residues. Trimming removed 0 bases at V and 2 bases at J, with 0 bases between. Germline CDR1 and CDR2: SGDLS and YYNGEE. The CDR3 region has the DNA TGTGCCAGCAGCGTAGCCTACAATGAGCAGTTCTTC. Residues: CASSVAYNEQFF.